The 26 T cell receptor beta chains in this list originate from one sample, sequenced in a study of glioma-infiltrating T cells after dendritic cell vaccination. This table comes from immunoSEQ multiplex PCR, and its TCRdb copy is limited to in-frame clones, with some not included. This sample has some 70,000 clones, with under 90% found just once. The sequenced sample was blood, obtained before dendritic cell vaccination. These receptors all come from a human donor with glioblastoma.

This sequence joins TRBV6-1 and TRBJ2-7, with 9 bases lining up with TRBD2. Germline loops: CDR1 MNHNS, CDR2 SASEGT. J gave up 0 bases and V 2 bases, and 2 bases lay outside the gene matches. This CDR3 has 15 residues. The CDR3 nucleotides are TGTGCCAGCAGTGAAAGTAGCGGGAGCTCCTACGAGCAGTACTTC. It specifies CASSESSGSSYEQYF.

As DNA, the CDR3 is TGTGCCAGCAGCTCACAGGGGGACCCTGGAAACACCATATATTTT. Amino acids: CASSSQGDPGNTIYF. The V call is TRBV7-2, the J call TRBJ1-3, with 8 bases that match TRBD1. This CDR3 is 15 amino acids long. The germline V gene encodes CDR1 SGHTA and CDR2 FQGNSA. Germline trimming cut 4 bases from V and 2 bases from J; bases unmatched to any gene: 4.

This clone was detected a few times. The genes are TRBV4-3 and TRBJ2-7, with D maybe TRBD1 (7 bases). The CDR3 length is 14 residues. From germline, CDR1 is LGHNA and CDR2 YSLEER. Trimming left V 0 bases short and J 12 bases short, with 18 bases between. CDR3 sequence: CASSQDLTGGDRYF. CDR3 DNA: TGCGCCAGCAGCCAAGATTTAACCGGCGGGGACAGGTACTTC.

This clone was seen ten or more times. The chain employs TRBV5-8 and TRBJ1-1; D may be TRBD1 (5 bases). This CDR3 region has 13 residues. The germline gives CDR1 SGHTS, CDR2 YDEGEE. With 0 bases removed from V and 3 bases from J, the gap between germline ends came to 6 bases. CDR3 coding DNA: TGTGCCAGCAGCTTGGTACAGGACACTGAAGCTTTCTTT. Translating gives CASSLVQDTEAFF.

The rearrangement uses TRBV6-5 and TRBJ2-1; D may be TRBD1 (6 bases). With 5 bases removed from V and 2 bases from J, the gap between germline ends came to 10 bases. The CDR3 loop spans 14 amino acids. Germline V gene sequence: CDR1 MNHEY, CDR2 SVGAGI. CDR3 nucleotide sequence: TGTGCCAGCAGTCGGGACACAACCTACAATGAGCAGTTCTTC. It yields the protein CASSRDTTYNEQFF.

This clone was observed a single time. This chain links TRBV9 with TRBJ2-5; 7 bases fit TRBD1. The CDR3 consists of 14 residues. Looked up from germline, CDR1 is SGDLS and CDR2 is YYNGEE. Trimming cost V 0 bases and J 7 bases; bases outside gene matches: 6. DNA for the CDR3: TGTGCCAGCAGCGTAGGAGGGGGCGGTGGGACCCAGTACTTC. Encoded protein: CASSVGGGGGTQYF. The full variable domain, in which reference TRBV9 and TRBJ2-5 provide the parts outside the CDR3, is DSGVTQTPKHLITATGQRVTLRCSPRSGDLSVYWYQQSLDQGLQFLIQYYNGEERAKGNILERFSAQQFPDLHSELNLSSLELGDSALYFCASSVGGGGGTQYFGPGTRLLVL.

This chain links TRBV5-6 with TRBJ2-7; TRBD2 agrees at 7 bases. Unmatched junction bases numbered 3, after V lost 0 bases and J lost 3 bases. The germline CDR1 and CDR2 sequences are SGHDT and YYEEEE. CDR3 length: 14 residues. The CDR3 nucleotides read TGTGCCAGCAGCTTGGTGTCGGGAGGCTACGAGCAGTACTTC. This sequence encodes CASSLVSGGYEQYF.

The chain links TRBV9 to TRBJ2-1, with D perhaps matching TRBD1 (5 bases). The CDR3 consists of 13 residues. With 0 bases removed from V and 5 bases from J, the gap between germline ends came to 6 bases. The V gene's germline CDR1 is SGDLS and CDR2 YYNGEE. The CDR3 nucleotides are TGTGCCAGCAGCGTAGGACAGCACAATGAGCAGTTCTTC. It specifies CASSVGQHNEQFF.

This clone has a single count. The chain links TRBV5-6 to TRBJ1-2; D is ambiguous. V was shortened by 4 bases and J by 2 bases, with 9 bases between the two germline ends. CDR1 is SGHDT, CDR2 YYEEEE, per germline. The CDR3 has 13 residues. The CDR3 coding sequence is TGTGCCAGCAGCCCCGGGGAGAACTATGGCTACACCTTC. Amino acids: CASSPGENYGYTF.

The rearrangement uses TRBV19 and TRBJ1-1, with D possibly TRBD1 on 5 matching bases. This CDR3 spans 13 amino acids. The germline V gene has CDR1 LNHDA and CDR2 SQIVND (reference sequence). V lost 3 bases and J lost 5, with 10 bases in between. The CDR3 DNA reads TGTGCCAGTAGTATTGGGGCAAAGACTGAAGCTTTCTTT. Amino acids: CASSIGAKTEAFF.

CDR3: CASSLLAEETQYF. The DNA of the CDR3 is TGTGCCAGCAGTTTATTGGCAGAAGAGACCCAGTACTTC. The genes are TRBV27 and TRBJ2-5; D call uncertain. V gave up 1 base and J gave up 3 bases, with 6 bases separating them. Germline V gene sequence: CDR1 MNHEY, CDR2 SMNVEV (reference sequence). The CDR3 has 13 residues.

In nucleotides, the CDR3 is TGTGCCAGCAGTTACTCAGGCGGGTTCTACGAGCAGTACTTC. Translated: CASSYSGGFYEQYF. This chain connects TRBV6-6 to TRBJ2-7; tentatively, D is TRBD2 (5 bases). This CDR3 spans 14 amino acids. Germline CDR1 MNHNY, CDR2 SVGAGI (reference sequence). The V end lost 0 bases, the J end lost 3 bases, and 9 bases lay between the germline ends.

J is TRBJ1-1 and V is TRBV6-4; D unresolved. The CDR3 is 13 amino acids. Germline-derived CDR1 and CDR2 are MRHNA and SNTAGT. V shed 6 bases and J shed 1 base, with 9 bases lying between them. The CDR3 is CASRSTSNTEAFF. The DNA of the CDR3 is TGTGCCAGCAGGTCCACTTCGAACACTGAAGCTTTCTTT.

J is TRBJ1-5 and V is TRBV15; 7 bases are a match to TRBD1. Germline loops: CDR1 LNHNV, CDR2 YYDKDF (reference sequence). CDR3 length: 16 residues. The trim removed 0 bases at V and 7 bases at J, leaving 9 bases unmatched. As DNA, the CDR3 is TGTGCCACCAGCAGAGACCCATACAGGGGCCCCCAGCCCCAGCATTTT. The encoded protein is CATSRDPYRGPQPQHF.

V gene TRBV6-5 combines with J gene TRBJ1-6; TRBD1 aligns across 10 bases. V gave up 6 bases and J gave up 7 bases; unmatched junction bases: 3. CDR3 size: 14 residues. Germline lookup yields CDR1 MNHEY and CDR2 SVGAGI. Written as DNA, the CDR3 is TGTGCCAGCAGGGGACAGGGGAGCAATTCACCCCTCCACTTT. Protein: CASRGQGSNSPLHF.

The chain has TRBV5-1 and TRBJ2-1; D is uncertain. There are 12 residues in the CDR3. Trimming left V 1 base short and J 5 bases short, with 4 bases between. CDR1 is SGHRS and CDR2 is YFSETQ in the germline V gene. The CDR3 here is CASSLNNNEQFF. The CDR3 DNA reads TGCGCCAGCAGCTTGAACAACAATGAGCAGTTCTTC. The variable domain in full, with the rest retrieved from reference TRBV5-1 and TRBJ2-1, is KAGVTQTPRYLIKTRGQQVTLSCSPISGHRSVSWYQQTPGQGLQFLFEYFSETQRNKGNFPGRFSGRQFSNSRSEMNVSTLELGDSALYLCASSLNNNEQFFGPGTRLTVL.

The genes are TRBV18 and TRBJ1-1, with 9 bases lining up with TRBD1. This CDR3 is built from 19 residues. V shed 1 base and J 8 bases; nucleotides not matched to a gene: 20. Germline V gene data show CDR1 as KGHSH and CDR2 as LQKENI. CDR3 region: CASSPQVVGQGTRLTEAFF. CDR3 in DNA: TGTGCCAGCTCACCACAGGTAGTGGGACAGGGCACGAGACTGACAGAAGCTTTCTTT.

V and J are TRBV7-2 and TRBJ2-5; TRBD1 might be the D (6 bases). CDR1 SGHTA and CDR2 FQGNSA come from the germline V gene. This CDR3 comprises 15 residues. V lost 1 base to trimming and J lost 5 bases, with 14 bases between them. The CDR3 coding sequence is TGTGCCAGCAGCTTAGGTACAGGGTCGAGGGAGACCCAGTACTTC. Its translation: CASSLGTGSRETQYF.

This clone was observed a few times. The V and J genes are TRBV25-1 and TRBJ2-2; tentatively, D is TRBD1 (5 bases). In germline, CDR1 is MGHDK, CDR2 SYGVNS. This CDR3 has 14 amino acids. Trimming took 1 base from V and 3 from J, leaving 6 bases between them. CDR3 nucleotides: TGTGCCAGCAGTGAATCCAGGGACACCGGGGAGCTGTTTTTT. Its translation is CASSESRDTGELFF.

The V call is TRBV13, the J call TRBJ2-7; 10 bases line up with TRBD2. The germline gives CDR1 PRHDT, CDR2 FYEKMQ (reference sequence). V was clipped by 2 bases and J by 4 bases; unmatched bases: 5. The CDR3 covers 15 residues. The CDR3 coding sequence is TGTGCCAGCAGCTTACCTAGCGGGGGTTTGTACGAGCAGTACTTC. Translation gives CASSLPSGGLYEQYF.

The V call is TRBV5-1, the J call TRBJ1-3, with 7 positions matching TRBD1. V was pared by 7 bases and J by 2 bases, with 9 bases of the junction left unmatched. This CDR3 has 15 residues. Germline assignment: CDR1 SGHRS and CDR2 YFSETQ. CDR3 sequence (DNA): TGCGCCAGCCGACCCGACAGGGCCGCTGGAAACACCATATATTTT. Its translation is CASRPDRAAGNTIYF.

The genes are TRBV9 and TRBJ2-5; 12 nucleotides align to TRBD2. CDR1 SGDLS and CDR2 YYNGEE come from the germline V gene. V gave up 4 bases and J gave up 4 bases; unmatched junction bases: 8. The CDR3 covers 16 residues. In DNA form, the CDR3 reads TGTGCCAGCAGCCCGGGACTAGCGGGCGTCGCAGAGACCCAGTACTTC. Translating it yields CASSPGLAGVAETQYF. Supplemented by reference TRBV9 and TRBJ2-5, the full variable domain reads DSGVTQTPKHLITATGQRVTLRCSPRSGDLSVYWYQQSLDQGLQFLIQYYNGEERAKGNILERFSAQQFPDLHSELNLSSLELGDSALYFCASSPGLAGVAETQYFGPGTRLLVL.

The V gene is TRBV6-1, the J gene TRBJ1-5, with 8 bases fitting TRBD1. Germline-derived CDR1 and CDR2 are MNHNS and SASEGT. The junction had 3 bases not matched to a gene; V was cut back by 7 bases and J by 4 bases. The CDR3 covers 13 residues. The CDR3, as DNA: TGTGCCAGCAAAGACAGGGGAAATCAGCCCCAGCATTTT. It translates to CASKDRGNQPQHF.

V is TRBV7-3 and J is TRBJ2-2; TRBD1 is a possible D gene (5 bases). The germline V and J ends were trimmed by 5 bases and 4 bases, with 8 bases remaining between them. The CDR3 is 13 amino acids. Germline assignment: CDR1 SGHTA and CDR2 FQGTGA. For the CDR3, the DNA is TGTGCCAGCAGCCAACAGGCCACCGGGGAGCTGTTTTTT. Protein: CASSQQATGELFF. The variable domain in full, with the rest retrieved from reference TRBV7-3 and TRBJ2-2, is GAGVSQTPSNKVTEKGKYVELRCDPISGHTALYWYRQSLGQGPEFLIYFQGTGAADDSGLPNDRFFAVRPEGSVSTLKIQRTERGDSAVYLCASSQQATGELFFGEGSRLTVL.

CDR3 sequence reads: CASSSAPREQYF. Here the CDR3 DNA reads TGTGCCAGCAGCTCCGCTCCTAGGGAGCAGTACTTC. This chain joins TRBV7-8 and TRBJ2-7; D unresolved. V was clipped by 4 bases and J by 7 bases, with 11 bases between them. This CDR3 spans 12 amino acids. Germline CDR1 and CDR2: SGHVS and FQNEAQ.

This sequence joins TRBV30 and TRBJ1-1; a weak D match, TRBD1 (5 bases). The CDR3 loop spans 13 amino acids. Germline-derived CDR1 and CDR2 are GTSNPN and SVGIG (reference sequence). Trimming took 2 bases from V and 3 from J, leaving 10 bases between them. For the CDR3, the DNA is TGTGCCTGGAGTCCCTCGGGGGACACTGAAGCTTTCTTT. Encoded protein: CAWSPSGDTEAFF.